This entry is about one T cell receptor beta chain. The multiple sclerosis controls were treatment-naive patients with relapsing-remitting disease that was stable or active. FACS was used to enrich TEMRA cells, whereas the CD8+ and CD4+ T cells were obtained by negative isolation. The V gene's germline CDR1 is PRHDT and CDR2 FYEKMQ (reference sequence). Trimming at V came to 1 base and at J to 3 bases, leaving 4 bases not matched to a gene. The CDR3 extends over 16 amino acids. This record belongs to a study of CD8 T cells in Susac syndrome. It was with random hexamers that 0.5 to 1 ug RNA was reverse transcribed. From the immunoSEQ multiplex PCR reads, TCRdb called clonotypes with MiXCR, one entry per CDR3 protein. The data show about 300,000 distinct CDR3 sequences, approximately 85% seen once.

The sequence came from a human donor with multiple sclerosis. The sample was CD8+ T cells from PBMCs. The chain links TRBV13 to TRBJ2-1; 9 positions agree with TRBD2. In nucleotides, the CDR3 is TGTGCCAGCAGCTTAGTCCCTAGCGGGATCTACAATGAGCAGTTCTTC. Its protein is CASSLVPSGIYNEQFF.